Listed below are T cell receptor beta chains from one sample, sequenced in a study of graft-versus-host responses after intestinal transplantation. TCRdb keeps only in-frame clones here, not all; method: immunoSEQ multiplex PCR. The sample carries under 45,000 clones, roughly 90% recorded once. Sample: PBMCs, taken around 280 days after transplant. These receptor sequences come from a human patient who received an intestinal transplant, so some T cells may come from the graft donor. Each CDR3 is given with its conserved first and last residue. The D gene is left open where the match is weak. For some rows the clone size is stated as once, few or many, or as a class when expanded; others skip it.

d_gene | j_gene | v_gene | abundance | CDR3aa | CDR3nt
TRBD1 | TRBJ1-6 | TRBV10-2 | - | CATGTGGSSPLHF | TGCGCCACAGGGACAGGGGGGTCTTCACCCCTCCACTTT
- | TRBJ2-7 | TRBV6-1 | medium-sized | CASSEGTGVYEQYF | TGTGCCAGCAGTGAAGGAACAGGAGTCTACGAGCAGTACTTC
- | TRBJ2-1 | TRBV5-6 | - | CAGSGGLTYNEQFF | TGTGCCGGATCCGGGGGGCTAACCTACAATGAGCAGTTCTTC
- | TRBJ2-1 | TRBV6-1 | - | CASTGYNEQFF | TGTGCCAGCACGGGCTACAATGAGCAGTTCTTC
- | TRBJ1-2 | TRBV5-6 | - | CASSLEQEVWKCGYTF | TGTGCCAGCAGCTTGGAACAGGAGGTTTGGAAGTGTGGCTACACCTTC
- | TRBJ1-1 | TRBV5-5 | - | CASSLGAGWGEEAFF | TGTGCCAGCAGCTTGGGGGCGGGGTGGGGAGAAGAAGCTTTCTTT
TRBD2 | TRBJ2-4 | TRBV5-1 | - | CASSYLAGENIQYF | TGCGCCAGCAGCTACCTAGCGGGGGAAAACATTCAGTACTTC
- | TRBJ2-3 | TRBV2 | - | CASKGEPGRSTDTQYF | TGTGCCAGCAAAGGTGAACCCGGGCGGAGCACAGATACGCAGTATTTT
- | TRBJ1-2 | TRBV6-5 | - | CASSFGGYGYTF | TGTGCCAGCAGTTTTGGGGGGTATGGCTACACCTTC
- | TRBJ2-1 | TRBV6-1 | - | CASSPLLEQFF | TGTGCCAGCAGCCCACTTCTAGAGCAGTTCTTC
- | TRBJ1-2 | TRBV7-6 | - | CASTPGQGGYGHTF | TGTGCCAGCACCCCGGGGCAGGGAGGCTATGGCCACACCTTC
- | TRBJ1-4 | TRBV27 | - | CASRRQQLFF | TGTGCCAGCAGAAGACAGCAACTGTTTTTT
TRBD1 | TRBJ1-3 | TRBV18 | - | CASSPTGTGPQLSGNTIYF | TGTGCCAGCTCTCCAACCGGGACAGGGCCCCAACTCTCTGGAAACACCATATATTTT
TRBD1 | TRBJ1-3 | TRBV4-1 | - | CASSPTGPSGNTIYF | TGCGCCAGCAGCCCGACAGGGCCCTCTGGAAACACCATATATTTT
- | TRBJ1-5 | TRBV11-2 | once | CASSLDRKQPQHF | TGTGCCAGCAGCTTAGACAGGAAGCAGCCCCAGCATTTT
- | TRBJ2-7 | TRBV6-1 | - | CASSETPSGEQYF | TGTGCCAGCAGTGAAACTCCCTCCGGGGAGCAGTACTTC
- | TRBJ1-1 | TRBV5-4 | few | CASSSWSNTEAFF | TGTGCCAGCAGTTCATGGTCCAACACTGAAGCTTTCTTT
- | TRBJ1-6 | TRBV6-1 | - | CASSPGQLNSPLHF | TGTGCCAGCAGCCCAGGACAGTTGAATTCACCCCTCCACTTT
TRBD1 | TRBJ1-1 | TRBV18 | - | CASSTADRLFGGTEAFF | TGTGCCAGCTCAACCGCGGACAGGTTATTTGGGGGCACTGAAGCTTTCTTT
TRBD2 | TRBJ2-3 | TRBV5-1 | once | CASSFLAGSSSTDTQYF | TGCGCCAGCAGCTTCCTAGCGGGGTCCTCTAGCACAGATACGCAGTATTTT
- | TRBJ2-5 | TRBV7-6 | once | CASSPEGDAQETQYF | TGTGCCAGCAGCCCTGAGGGGGACGCTCAAGAGACCCAGTACTTC
TRBD1 | TRBJ1-1 | TRBV6-1 | - | CASSAAGTGNTEAFF | TGTGCCAGCAGCGCCGCAGGGACAGGGAACACTGAAGCTTTCTTT
- | TRBJ1-6 | TRBV14 | - | CASSHRTSPLHF | TGTGCCAGCAGCCACCGTACTTCACCCCTCCACTTT
- | TRBJ2-2 | TRBV19 | - | CASSRRVILLWSKDTGELFF | TGTGCCAGTAGCCGGAGGGTTATTCTTCTATGGTCGAAGGACACCGGGGAGCTGTTTTTT
TRBD1 | TRBJ1-2 | TRBV7-9 | - | CASSSPGQGAYGYTF | TGTGCCAGCAGCTCCCCGGGACAGGGTGCCTATGGCTACACCTTC
- | TRBJ2-5 | TRBV10-3 | - | CAISESPPNIYQETQYF | TGTGCCATCAGTGAGTCCCCTCCGAACATTTACCAAGAGACCCAGTACTTC
- | TRBJ2-5 | TRBV19 | - | CASSRTFRGQETQYF | TGTGCCAGTAGCCGTACGTTCAGGGGCCAAGAGACCCAGTACTTC
- | TRBJ1-2 | TRBV7-8 | - | CASSYGSYYGYTF | TGTGCCAGCAGCTACGGCTCCTACTATGGCTACACCTTC
- | TRBJ1-3 | TRBV6-1 | - | CASMVRGSGNTIYF | TGTGCCAGCATGGTCAGGGGCTCCGGAAACACCATATATTTT
- | TRBJ2-3 | TRBV6-4 | - | CASSDGGATDTQYF | TGTGCCAGCAGTGACGGGGGGGCCACAGATACGCAGTATTTT
- | TRBJ2-5 | TRBV9 | - | CASSVDPGSQETQYF | TGTGCCAGCAGCGTAGATCCGGGGTCACAAGAGACCCAGTACTTC
- | TRBJ2-7 | TRBV4-2 | - | CASAPSGTGYYEQYF | TGTGCCAGCGCTCCAAGTGGAACAGGATACTACGAGCAGTACTTC
TRBD1 | TRBJ2-5 | TRBV4-1 | - | CASSHGTGGGETQYF | TGCGCCAGCAGCCATGGGACAGGGGGGGGAGAGACCCAGTACTTC
- | TRBJ1-5 | TRBV6-1 | - | CASRDAGGQPQHF | TGTGCCAGCAGGGACGCCGGTGGTCAGCCCCAGCATTTT
- | TRBJ1-6 | TRBV13 | - | CASSHALGYGDSPLHF | TGTGCCAGCAGCCACGCATTAGGATATGGGGATTCACCCCTCCACTTT
- | TRBJ2-7 | TRBV11-3 | - | CASSPRRSPSYEQYF | TGTGCCAGCAGCCCCCGGCGGAGTCCGTCCTACGAGCAGTACTTC